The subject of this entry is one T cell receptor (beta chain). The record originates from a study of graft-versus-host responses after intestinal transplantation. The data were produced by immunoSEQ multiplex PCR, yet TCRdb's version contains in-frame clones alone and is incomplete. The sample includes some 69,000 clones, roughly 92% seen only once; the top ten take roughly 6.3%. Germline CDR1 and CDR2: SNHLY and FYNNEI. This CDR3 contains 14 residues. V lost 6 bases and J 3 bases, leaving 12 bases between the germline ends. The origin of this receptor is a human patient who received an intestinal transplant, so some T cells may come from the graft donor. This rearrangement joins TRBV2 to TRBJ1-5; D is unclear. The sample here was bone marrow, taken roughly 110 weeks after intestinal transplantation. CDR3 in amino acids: CASSLYRANQPQHF. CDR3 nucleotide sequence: TGTGCCAGCAGCCTTTACAGAGCCAATCAGCCCCAGCATTTT.